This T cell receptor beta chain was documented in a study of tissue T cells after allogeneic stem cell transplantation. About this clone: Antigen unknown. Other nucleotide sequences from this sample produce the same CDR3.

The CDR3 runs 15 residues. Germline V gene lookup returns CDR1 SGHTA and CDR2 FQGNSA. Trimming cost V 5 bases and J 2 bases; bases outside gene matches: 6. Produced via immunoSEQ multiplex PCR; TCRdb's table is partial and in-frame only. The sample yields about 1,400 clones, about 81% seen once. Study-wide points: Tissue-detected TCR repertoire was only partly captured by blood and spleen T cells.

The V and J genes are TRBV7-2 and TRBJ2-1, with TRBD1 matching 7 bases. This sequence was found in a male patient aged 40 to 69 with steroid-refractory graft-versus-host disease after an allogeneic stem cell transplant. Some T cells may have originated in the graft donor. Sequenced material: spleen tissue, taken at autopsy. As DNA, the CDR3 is TGTGCCAGCAGCCTAACTACAGGGGCCTACAATGAGCAGTTCTTC. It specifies CASSLTTGAYNEQFF. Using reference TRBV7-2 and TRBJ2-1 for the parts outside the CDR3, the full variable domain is GAGVSQSPSNKVTEKGKDVELRCDPISGHTALYWYRQSLGQGLEFLIYFQGNSAPDKSGLPSDRFSAERTGGSVSTLTIQRTQQEDSAVYLCASSLTTGAYNEQFFGPGTRLTVL.